The 13 T cell receptor beta chains below all came from one sample that was sequenced in a study of cytomegalovirus exposure and HLA in healthy donors. The PCR made use of 60 Vbeta and 13 Jbeta primers. Libraries were prepared by immunoSEQ multiplex PCR; TCRdb keeps only in-frame clonotypes and omits some of them. The data hold 100,000 to 150,000 clones, with around 82% observed a single time. Input material: PBMCs. The receptors were sampled from a man aged 35 to 55 in good health and CMV-seronegative.

V usage is TRBV27 and J usage is TRBJ1-4, with 7 positions matching TRBD1. The CDR3 is 14 residues long. The germline CDR1 and CDR2 sequences are MNHEY and SMNVEV (reference sequence). With V trimmed by 6 bases and J by 3 bases, 4 bases remained unmatched. CDR3 DNA sequence: TGTGCCAGCAGAATACAGGGGTCTAATGAAAAACTGTTTTTT. Its protein is CASRIQGSNEKLFF.

The V and J genes are TRBV19 and TRBJ2-5, with 9 bases aligning to TRBD2. V trimming: 4 bases; J trimming: 1 base; junction bases outside the gene matches: 4. CDR3 length: 15 residues. Germline V CDR1 and CDR2: LNHDA, SQIVND (reference sequence). DNA for the CDR3: TGTGCCAGTAGTACCTTTAGCGGGGGCCAAGAGACCCAGTACTTC. This sequence encodes CASSTFSGGQETQYF. The full variable domain, with the rest looked up from reference TRBV19 and TRBJ2-5, is DGGITQSPKYLFRKEGQNVTLSCEQNLNHDAMYWYRQDPGQGLRLIYYSQIVNDFQKGDIAEGYSVSREKKESFPLTVTSAQKNPTAFYLCASSTFSGGQETQYFGPGTRLLVL.

The chain combines TRBV7-3 with TRBJ2-2; perhaps TRBD2 as D (6 bases). Germline V lookup: CDR1 SGHTA, CDR2 FQGTGA. The CDR3 has 14 amino acids. V dropped 0 bases and J dropped 7 bases, with 9 bases sitting between them. CDR3 loop: CASSLTLAIGELFF. CDR3 DNA sequence: TGTGCCAGCAGCTTAACACTAGCTATCGGGGAGCTGTTTTTT. Filled out from reference TRBV7-3 and TRBJ2-2, the complete variable domain reads GAGVSQTPSNKVTEKGKYVELRCDPISGHTALYWYRQSLGQGPEFLIYFQGTGAADDSGLPNDRFFAVRPEGSVSTLKIQRTERGDSAVYLCASSLTLAIGELFFGEGSRLTVL.

The chain has TRBV11-3 and TRBJ2-1; D is unclear. Trimming left V 4 bases short and J 0 bases short, with 13 bases between. The CDR3 loop spans 16 amino acids. Per germline, CDR1 SGHNT and CDR2 YENEEA. CDR3 amino acids: CASSYLAGSSYNEQFF. The CDR3, as DNA: TGTGCCAGCAGCTACCTGGCAGGCAGCTCCTACAATGAGCAGTTCTTC.

The chain carries TRBV7-8 and TRBJ2-7; 7 bases are a match to TRBD1. The ends lost 5 bases at V and 7 bases at J; junction bases unmatched: 14. The CDR3 totals 15 residues. Germline values: CDR1 SGHVS, CDR2 FQNEAQ. Here the CDR3 reads CASSRTGTVLEEQYF. The CDR3, as DNA: TGTGCCAGCAGCCGTACCGGGACAGTCCTTGAGGAGCAGTACTTC.

This chain uses TRBV2 with TRBJ1-1; 8 nucleotides match TRBD1. The ends lost 5 bases at V and 1 base at J; junction bases unmatched: 3. Germline assignment: CDR1 SNHLY and CDR2 FYNNEI. The CDR3 contains 14 residues. In nucleotides, the CDR3 is TGTGCCAGCAGTATTGGACAGGGGAACACTGAAGCTTTCTTT. Translating it yields CASSIGQGNTEAFF.

This CDR3 is CASSFRTGQFSDTQYF. In nucleotides, the CDR3 is TGTGCCAGCAGCTTCAGAACGGGACAGTTTTCAGATACGCAGTATTTT. The rearrangement links TRBV11-1 to TRBJ2-3, with 7 bases identical to TRBD1. Unmatched junction bases numbered 10, after V lost 3 bases and J lost 4 bases. The CDR3 loop spans 16 amino acids. CDR1 is SGHAT, CDR2 FQDESV, per germline (reference sequence). The complete variable domain, with remaining parts taken from reference TRBV11-1 and TRBJ2-3, reads EAEVAQSPRYKITEKSQAVAFWCDPISGHATLYWYRQILGQGPELLVQFQDESVVDDSQLPKDRFSAERLKGVDSTLKIQPAELGDSAMYLCASSFRTGQFSDTQYFGPGTRLTVL.

In its sample, this clone was seen a few times. This chain uses TRBV7-8 with TRBJ1-1; 8 bases are a match to TRBD1. The V segment lost 5 bases and the J segment 1 base; nucleotides outside the gene matches: 9. This CDR3 comprises 16 residues. The germline CDR1 and CDR2 sequences are SGHVS and FQNEAQ. The CDR3: CASSRPPGQENTEAFF. In nucleotides, the CDR3 is TGTGCCAGCAGCCGTCCCCCGGGACAGGAGAACACTGAAGCTTTCTTT. Drawing the rest from reference TRBV7-8 and TRBJ1-1, the complete variable domain is GAGVSQSPRYKVAKRGQDVALRCDPISGHVSLFWYQQALGQGPEFLTYFQNEAQLDKSGLPSDRFFAERPEGSVSTLKIQRTQQEDSAVYLCASSRPPGQENTEAFFGQGTRLTVV.

V gene TRBV9 combines with J gene TRBJ2-7, with 7 bases matching TRBD2. V lost 2 bases and J lost 1; bases outside the gene matches: 6. Germline CDR1 reads SGDLS; CDR2 reads YYNGEE. The CDR3 sequence is 15 residues long. The CDR3 protein is CASSVLPGLSYEQYF. CDR3 DNA sequence: TGTGCCAGCAGCGTCTTGCCGGGACTATCCTACGAGCAGTACTTC.

The CDR3 DNA follows: TGTGCCAGCAGTACGACTAGCGGGGCTTCCCATCGCCAATATTTT. This encodes CASSTTSGASHRQYF. This sequence joins TRBV28 and TRBJ2-3; TRBD2 agrees at 11 bases. This CDR3 comprises 15 residues. The germline V gene encodes CDR1 MDHEN and CDR2 SYDVKM. The junction had 16 bases not matched to a gene; V was cut back by 5 bases and J by 15 bases. Using reference TRBV28 and TRBJ2-3 for the parts outside the CDR3, the full variable domain is DVKVTQSSRYLVKRTGEKVFLECVQDMDHENMFWYRQDPGLGLRLIYFSYDVKMKEKGDIPEGYSVSREKKERFSLILESASTNQTSMYLCASSTTSGASHRQYFGPGTRLTVL.

V usage is TRBV4-3 and J usage is TRBJ2-1; TRBD1 might be the D (6 bases). Germline lookup yields CDR1 LGHNA and CDR2 YSLEER. With 3 bases removed from V and 2 bases from J, the gap between germline ends came to 11 bases. The CDR3 is 15 amino acids. The CDR3 loop is CASSHPGVPYNEQFF. In DNA, the CDR3 is TGCGCCAGCAGCCACCCAGGGGTTCCCTACAATGAGCAGTTCTTC.

The chain combines TRBV21-1 with TRBJ2-7; the table's D gene call, TRBD1, was not cross checked with the DNA. TRBV21-1 is a pseudogene segment. CDR3 size: 14 residues. The chain's CDR3 is CASSQGWDCYEQYF. The CDR3 DNA reads as TGTGCCAGCAGTCAGGGATGGGATTGCTACGAGCAGTACTTC.

This chain links TRBV7-2 with TRBJ2-3, with D possibly TRBD2 on 5 matching bases. There are 15 residues in the CDR3. Trimming pared 5 bases from V and 8 bases from J, leaving 20 bases between. Germline CDR1 and CDR2: SGHTA and FQGNSA. The CDR3 reads CASSPGGTRLGTQYF. CDR3 nucleotides: TGTGCCAGCAGCCCCGGAGGTACACGGCTCGGTACGCAGTATTTT.